This entry concerns a single TCR beta chain. This clonotype was seen more than once but under ten times. The target of this receptor is not known. Base quality data are lacking; no much larger clone is found one base away. These data come from a study of T cells in Graves' hyperthyroidism and ophthalmopathy (dated 2019 in TCRdb). Context from the whole study: Peripheral blood samples were taken at the time of initial diagnosis, prior to any treatment. TCR V-J signatures able to tell the groups apart were searched for in a discovery cohort of 90 to 100 patients, of whom 43 had Graves' ophthalmopathy and about 55 had stable Graves' hyperthyroidism. Whether ophthalmopathy could be predicted prospectively was tested in an independent validation cohort made up of 18 to 20 hyperthyroidism patients plus 17 patients who later progressed to ophthalmopathy. The 75 to 100 discovery patients were divided at random into training and test sets in a 7:3 ratio. Thyroid tissue and blood T-cell repertoires from roughly 6 Graves' hyperthyroidism patients were also compared in the study. Following sampling, methimazole starting at 30 mg daily was given to hyperthyroidism patients, and high-dose intravenous methylprednisolone was given to ophthalmopathy patients. TCR Vbeta CDR3 sequencing of 135 peripheral blood samples (roughly 43 ophthalmopathy, 75 or so hyperthyroidism and some 17 progressor patients) is reported in the paper. General findings and caveats noted by the study authors: In validation, the model predicted progression to ophthalmopathy a median of about 6.8 months before onset, with roughly 71% sensitivity and nearly 75% specificity. Most expanded thyroid clonotypes (frequency above 0.001) were also detected in blood, a finding suggesting that blood repertoires may reflect thyroid immune responses. Sample size was not statistically predetermined, and investigators were not blinded to group allocation. A model built on a 13 V-J signature distinguished ophthalmopathy from stable hyperthyroidism, reaching roughly 88% sensitivity and under 84% specificity in cross-validation and 80%/75% in testing.

Stable Graves' hyperthyroidism was defined as the absence of progression to ophthalmopathy over 18 months of follow-up. Hyperthyroidism patients were aged 18 to 65 years and newly diagnosed, with disease duration of less than 2 months. Patients with uncontrolled infections, other autoimmune diseases, pregnancy or lactation were excluded. Diagnoses were based on clinical symptoms, serum thyroxine and TRAb, thyroid ultrasound and orbital computed tomography. PBMCs were separated from under 12 ml of fresh peripheral blood using Ficoll-Paque density gradient centrifugation. Trizol reagent was used to extract total RNA, and RNA quality was then checked on an Agilent 2100 Bioanalyzer. Sequences LNHDA (CDR1) and SQIVND (CDR2) are obtained from the germline V gene (reference sequence). The CDR3 runs 16 amino acids, cysteine and phenylalanine included. Just the 48-base CDR3 DNA is kept, in frame starting at base 1. V loses 4 bases, J loses 1 base, and the germline ends lie 14 bases apart.

The TCR beta CDR3 regions were amplified from the RNA transcripts. For the first round of RT-PCR on the TCR CDR3, the HTBI primer set was used together with the Qiagen OneStep RT-PCR kit. The libraries were constructed in a second round of multiplex PCR and then size-selected and purified. The libraries were sequenced on an Illumina HiSeq2000 using paired-end 100 bp reads. In the original analysis: SOAPnuke was used to process the raw data, with reads discarded if the reads contained adapters or uncalled bases, had a mean Phred below 15, or lacked an exact constant-primer or identifier match. COPE v1.2.5 was used to merge the high-quality paired reads, and each unique nucleotide sequence was defined as a clonotype. MiTCR v1.1 was used to align the clonotypes against IMGT TRBV, TRBD and TRBJ reference segments. Analysis was restricted to V-J combinations with a frequency above 0.0001, which covered roughly 99% of repertoires. A TCS score was defined as the ratio of F50 (clonal expansion) to E x V (chaos), with BLOSUM62-based TCRdist applied between CDR3 peptides within each V-J. Welch's t-statistics and random forest reduced around 550 V-J features to 10 to 15, which were used in a naive Bayes classifier (R e1071). TCRdb reanalyzed the raw reads on its own, using fastp at Q25 for trimming and MiXCR for clone calling, and kept in-frame beta chains. A single entry per CDR3 protein holds the most common genes and DNA from its merged rows. TCRdb assigned the V and J calls; the authors' analysis was not used. In all, the sample holds under 350,000 distinct CDR3 sequences, and 21% of those were seen once. The top ten hold around 48% of the sample.

This sequence was found in a woman in her forties or fifties with Graves' hyperthyroidism. The chain couples TRBV19 to TRBJ1-5, with TRBD1 tentatively as D gene (5 bases match). Sequencing was performed on blood. The CDR3 is CASSNGRPGSNQPQHF. The nucleotides are TGTGCCAGTAGTAACGGGCGGCCAGGGAGCAATCAGCCCCAGCATTTT.